This T cell receptor beta chain was identified in a study of cytomegalovirus exposure and HLA in healthy donors. The wider study: Around 87 million unique TCRs, all from HLA-typed donors, were included in an early release of the data. The study, taken as a whole, reports: Common viral pathogens seemed, in a later analysis, to connect with several of the most significant clusters.

In the PCR, 60 Vbeta and 13 Jbeta primers were used. This table comes from immunoSEQ multiplex PCR, and its TCRdb copy is limited to in-frame clones, with some not included. The table counts around 100,000 clones; around 6.5% lies in the top ten. Notes on this clone: As yet, its antigen is unknown.

The CDR3 runs 13 residues. Germline CDR1 SGHAT, CDR2 FQNNGV. V dropped 5 bases and J dropped 3 bases, with 11 bases sitting between them. The chain couples TRBV11-2 to TRBJ2-7, with D perhaps matching TRBD1 (6 bases). This sequence was found in a man in his forties in good health and CMV-seropositive. Material: PBMCs. CDR3 sequence reads: CASSGDTLYEQYF. For the CDR3, the DNA is TGTGCCAGCAGCGGGGACACCCTCTACGAGCAGTACTTC.